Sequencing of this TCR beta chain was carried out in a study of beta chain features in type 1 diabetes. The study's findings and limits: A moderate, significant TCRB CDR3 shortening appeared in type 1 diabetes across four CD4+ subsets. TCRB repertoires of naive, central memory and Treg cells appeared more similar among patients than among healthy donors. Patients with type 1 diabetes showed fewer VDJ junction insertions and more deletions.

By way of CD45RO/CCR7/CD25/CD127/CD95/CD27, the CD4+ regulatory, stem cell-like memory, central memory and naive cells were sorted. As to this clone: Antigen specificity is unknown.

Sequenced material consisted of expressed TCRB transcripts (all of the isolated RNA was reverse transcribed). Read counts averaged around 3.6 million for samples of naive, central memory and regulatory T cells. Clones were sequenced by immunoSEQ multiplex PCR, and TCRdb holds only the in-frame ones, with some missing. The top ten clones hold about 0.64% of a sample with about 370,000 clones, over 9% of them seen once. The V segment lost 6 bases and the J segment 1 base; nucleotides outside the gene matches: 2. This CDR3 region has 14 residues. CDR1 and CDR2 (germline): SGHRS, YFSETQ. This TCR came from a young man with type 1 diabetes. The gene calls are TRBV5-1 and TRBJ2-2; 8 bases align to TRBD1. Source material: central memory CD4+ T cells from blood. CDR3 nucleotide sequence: TGCGCCAGCACGGGGACAGGGAACACCGGGGAGCTGTTTTTT. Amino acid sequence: CASTGTGNTGELFF.